One sample yielded the 22 T cell receptor beta chains listed below, sequenced in a study of blood T cell repertoires in COVID-19. Method: immunoSEQ multiplex PCR; TCRdb's copy keeps in-frame clones and lacks some. This table holds 35,000 to 40,000 clones, around 70% found once. Sequenced sample: peripheral blood. The source is a man in his 70s with COVID-19, enrolled during active disease.

This clone was seen ten or more times. The gene calls are TRBV6-1 and TRBJ2-1, with TRBD2 as a possible D gene (5 bases). Trimming stripped 0 bases from V and 8 bases from J, with 11 bases between. The CDR3 extends over 14 amino acids. Germline V lookup: CDR1 MNHNS, CDR2 SASEGT. CDR3 in amino acids: CASSEAFEGHEQFF. DNA for the CDR3: TGTGCCAGCAGTGAAGCATTTGAGGGCCATGAGCAGTTCTTC.

The gene calls are TRBV4-2 and TRBJ2-1; D remains ambiguous. The germline CDR1 and CDR2 sequences are LGHNA and YNFKEQ. Trimming removed 1 base from V and 6 bases from J, with 10 bases in between. The CDR3 consists of 14 residues. The CDR3 reads CASSQVSETNEQFF. The CDR3 DNA is TGTGCCAGCAGCCAAGTGTCGGAGACCAATGAGCAGTTCTTC.

The rearrangement uses TRBV7-8 and TRBJ2-1; TRBD2 matches 7 bases. J gave up 3 bases and V 5 bases, and 10 bases lay outside the gene matches. The germline V gene has CDR1 SGHVS and CDR2 FQNEAQ. This CDR3 contains 16 residues. The CDR3 DNA is TGTGCCAGCAGCCCAAGGACTAGATGGAGCTACAATGAGCAGTTCTTC. Translation gives CASSPRTRWSYNEQFF.

J is TRBJ2-7 and V is TRBV27, with 8 nucleotides matching TRBD2. The CDR3 totals 13 residues. V shed 7 bases and J 4 bases; nucleotides not matched to a gene: 6. The germline gives CDR1 MNHEY, CDR2 SMNVEV (reference sequence). The CDR3 DNA reads TGTGCCAGCACCCCCGGGGGGGGTTACGAGCAGTACTTC. Translating gives CASTPGGGYEQYF.

CDR3: CASSLMGGTNNEQFF. CDR3 DNA: TGTGCCAGCAGCCTAATGGGGGGGACTAACAATGAGCAGTTCTTC. The gene calls are TRBV7-3 and TRBJ2-1; 7 bases line up with TRBD2. CDR1 and CDR2 (germline): SGHTA, FQGTGA. The CDR3 spans 15 residues. Germline trimming cut 5 bases from V and 5 bases from J; bases unmatched to any gene: 9.

The gene calls are TRBV21-1 and TRBJ2-7; TRBD1 reflects the table's D call only, with no check against the DNA. TRBV21-1 is deemed a pseudogene. The CDR3 is made up of 16 amino acids. The CDR3 DNA reads TGTGCCAGCAGCAAAGAGAAGGGCAGGGCCCCTTGGGAGCAGTACTTC. Its protein product is CASSKEKGRAPWEQYF.

The chain links TRBV11-2 to TRBJ1-1; D may be TRBD1 (5 bases). This CDR3 spans 15 amino acids. Germline loops: CDR1 SGHAT, CDR2 FQNNGV. V lost 5 bases, J lost 0 bases, and 13 bases lay in between. CDR3 sequence reads: CASSPRGGMNTEAFF. DNA for the CDR3: TGTGCCAGCAGCCCACGTGGGGGGATGAACACTGAAGCTTTCTTT. Full variable domain (remainder filled in from reference TRBV11-2 and TRBJ1-1): EAGVAQSPRYKIIEKRQSVAFWCNPISGHATLYWYQQILGQGPKLLIQFQNNGVVDDSQLPKDRFSAERLKGVDSTLKIQPAKLEDSAVYLCASSPRGGMNTEAFFGQGTRLTVV.

This clone was detected a few times. The chain combines TRBV6-2 or TRBV6-3 with TRBJ2-2; no firm D call. CDR1 MNHEY and CDR2 SVGEGT come from the germline V gene. There are 13 residues in the CDR3. Trimming took 4 bases from V and 5 from J, leaving 8 bases between them. The CDR3 protein is CASSFDSTGELFF. The DNA for the CDR3 is TGTGCCAGCAGTTTCGACTCGACCGGGGAGCTGTTTTTT.

The V call is TRBV23-1, the J call TRBJ2-7, with 7 bases fitting TRBD2. TRBV23-1 is an ORF; its function is uncertain. The CDR3 length is 15 residues. J was trimmed by 2 bases and V by 4 bases; bases with no gene match: 8. The CDR3 reads CASSRGGTGTYEQYF. CDR3 in DNA: TGCGCCAGCAGTCGGGGGGGAACTGGAACCTACGAGCAGTACTTC.

The J gene is TRBJ1-2, the V gene TRBV3-1 (or the pseudogene TRBV3-2); no definite D call. Germline V CDR1 and CDR2: LGHDT, YNNKEL (reference sequence). The CDR3 is 12 residues long. Trimming cost V 6 bases and J 2 bases, with 7 bases left between them. CDR3 nucleotide sequence: TGTGCCAGCAGTTTCGAGAACTATGGCTACACCTTC. This codes for CASSFENYGYTF.

The chain uses TRBV19 and TRBJ2-2; D is perhaps TRBD2 (5 bases). Trimming removed 1 base at V and 5 bases at J, with 14 bases between. In germline, CDR1 is LNHDA, CDR2 SQIVND (reference sequence). CDR3 length: 16 residues. The CDR3 nucleotides read TGTGCCAGTAGTATAGGCGGCGGGTCCTCTACCGGGGAGCTGTTTTTT. Protein sequence: CASSIGGGSSTGELFF.

The V gene is TRBV6-5, the J gene TRBJ1-2; 7 bases agree with TRBD1. CDR1 MNHEY and CDR2 SVGAGI come from the germline V gene. The CDR3 is 15 residues long. V lost 4 bases and J lost 2; bases outside the gene matches: 7. CDR3 amino acids: CASSFLTGMNYGYTF. CDR3 nucleotides: TGTGCCAGCAGTTTCCTGACAGGGATGAACTATGGCTACACCTTC.

The chain uses TRBV29-1 and TRBJ1-5, with 8 nucleotides matching TRBD1. V trimming: 5 bases; J trimming: 8 bases; junction bases outside the gene matches: 8. Germline CDR1 is SQVTM and CDR2 is ANQGSEA. This CDR3 is built from 13 residues. DNA for the CDR3: TGCAGCGTTCAAGGACAGGGCGGGGAGCCCCAGCATTTT. Protein sequence: CSVQGQGGEPQHF.

Here the CDR3 reads CATRGGGDFEQYF. CDR3 coding DNA: TGTGCCACTAGGGGCGGGGGAGATTTCGAGCAGTACTTC. This chain uses TRBV28 with TRBJ2-7, with 7 bases identical to TRBD2. The CDR3 extends over 13 amino acids. The V gene's germline CDR1 is MDHEN and CDR2 SYDVKM. Losses at the gene ends were 10 bases for V and 6 bases for J; bases not matched to a gene: 12.

The chain is built from TRBV5-6 and TRBJ2-1, with D maybe TRBD2 (6 bases). The V end was cut by 1 base, the J end by 9 bases, with 11 bases between. The germline gives CDR1 SGHDT, CDR2 YYEEEE. This CDR3 region has 13 residues. The CDR3 nucleotides read TGTGCCAGCAGCTTGACGGGGGTCGGTGAGCAGTTCTTC. Translated, it gives CASSLTGVGEQFF.

This CDR3 reads CASSYSRGEAFF. The CDR3 DNA reads as TGTGCCAGCAGCTACTCCCGGGGAGAAGCTTTCTTT. This chain uses TRBV7-9 with TRBJ1-1; D is undetermined. CDR1 SEHNR and CDR2 FQNEAQ come from the germline V gene (reference sequence). The V gene lost 4 bases and the J gene lost 8 bases, with 11 bases spanning the gap. The CDR3 runs to 12 residues.

This clone turned up a few times. V usage is TRBV18 and J usage is TRBJ2-1; 12 nucleotides agree with TRBD2. CDR1 and CDR2 (germline): KGHSH, LQKENI. This CDR3 is built from 15 residues. V was pared by 6 bases and J by 10 bases, with 10 bases of the junction left unmatched. The DNA of the CDR3 is TGTGCCAGCTCCCGCTCTAGCGGGGGGGCCGGGGAGCAGTTCTTC. This encodes CASSRSSGGAGEQFF.

The chain carries TRBV3-1 (or the pseudogene TRBV3-2) and TRBJ1-4; D ambiguous. Trimming took off 2 bases at V and 7 bases at J, with 11 bases between the two ends. The CDR3 totals 14 residues. Germline CDR1 reads LGHDT; CDR2 reads YNNKEL (reference sequence). This CDR3 reads CASSQIEVREKLFF. CDR3 bases: TGTGCCAGCAGCCAAATTGAAGTGCGTGAAAAACTGTTTTTT.

The CDR3 nucleotides read TGTGCCAGCAGTACCCGGGACAGGGGCACAGATACGCAGTATTTT. Its protein is CASSTRDRGTDTQYF. The chain couples TRBV27 to TRBJ2-3; 9 positions agree with TRBD1. The CDR3 spans 15 residues. Germline CDR1 is MNHEY and CDR2 is SMNVEV (reference sequence). Unmatched junction bases numbered 4, after V lost 5 bases and J lost 1 base.

The chain carries TRBV28 and TRBJ1-5, with D possibly TRBD1 on 6 matching bases. V was cut by 7 bases and J by 9 bases, with 19 bases left in between. This CDR3 is 14 amino acids long. From germline, CDR1 is MDHEN and CDR2 SYDVKM. The CDR3 is CASKDRLGLWPQHF. CDR3 nucleotide sequence: TGTGCCAGCAAAGACAGGTTAGGGCTTTGGCCCCAGCATTTT.

The V gene is TRBV5-1, the J gene TRBJ1-5; D possibly corresponds to TRBD1 (6 bases). CDR1 is SGHRS, CDR2 YFSETQ, per germline. This CDR3 comprises 15 residues. V shed 2 bases and J shed 4 bases, with 13 bases lying between them. CDR3 sequence (DNA): TGCGCCAGCAGCTTAACAGGGAGCGCTAATCAGCCCCAGCATTTT. Its translation is CASSLTGSANQPQHF.

CDR3 nucleotides: TGTGCCAGCAGCTTGGTGACTTATGCAACTAATGAAAAACTGTTTTTT. Its translation: CASSLVTYATNEKLFF. This chain connects TRBV5-6 to TRBJ1-4; no clear D gene. Germline loops: CDR1 SGHDT, CDR2 YYEEEE. This CDR3 is 16 amino acids long. V was shortened by 0 bases and J by 0 bases, with 9 bases between the two germline ends.